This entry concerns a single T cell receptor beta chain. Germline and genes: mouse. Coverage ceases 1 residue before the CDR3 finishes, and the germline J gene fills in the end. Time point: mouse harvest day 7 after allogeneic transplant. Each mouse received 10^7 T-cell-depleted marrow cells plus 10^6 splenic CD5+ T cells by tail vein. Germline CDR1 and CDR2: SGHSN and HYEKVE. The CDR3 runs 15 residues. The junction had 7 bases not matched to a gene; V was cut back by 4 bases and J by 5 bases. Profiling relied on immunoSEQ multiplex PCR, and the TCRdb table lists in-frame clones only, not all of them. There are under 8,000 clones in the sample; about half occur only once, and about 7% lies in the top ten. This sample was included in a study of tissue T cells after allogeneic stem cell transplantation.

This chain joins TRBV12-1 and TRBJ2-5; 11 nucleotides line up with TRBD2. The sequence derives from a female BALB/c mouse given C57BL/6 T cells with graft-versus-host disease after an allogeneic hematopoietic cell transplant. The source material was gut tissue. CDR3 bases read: TGTGCCAGCTCCCCGGGACTGGGGGTACCAGACACCCAGTAC. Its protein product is CASSPGLGVPDTQY. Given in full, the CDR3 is CASSPGLGVPDTQYF.